This TCR beta chain came from a study of T cell responses to AZD1222 COVID-19 vaccine. The protocol was immunoSEQ multiplex PCR, while the TCRdb copy is restricted to in-frame clones and leaves out a portion. Seen here are some 120,000 clones, about 88% observed once, and the top ten hold around 20%. V gave up 0 bases and J gave up 2 bases; unmatched junction bases: 1. The CDR3 spans 14 residues. Germline CDR1 and CDR2: MNHEY and SMNVEV (reference sequence). The chain couples TRBV27 to TRBJ2-7; TRBD1 matches 7 bases. The TCR sequence derives from an adult in good health. Specimen: peripheral blood, collected on day 0 of MenACWY control vaccination. As DNA, the CDR3 is TGTGCCAGCAGTTTATCCCAGGGGGCCTACGAGCAGTACTTC. As protein: CASSLSQGAYEQYF.